A selection of T cell receptor beta chains follows, all from one sample in a study of technical replicates of blood from a handful of donors. Sequencing used immunoSEQ multiplex PCR; TCRdb keeps in-frame clones, though not all of them. The sample consists of approximately 70,000 clones, roughly 91% of them appearing once. Source material: T cells isolated from PBMCs. These TCRs come from a human donor in good health. Some clones in this sample may be carry-over from other donors' samples. Both conserved end residues are part of each CDR3. A D gene is named only where the DNA matches it firmly. For some rows the clone size is stated as once, few or many, or as a class when expanded; others skip it.

>TRBJ2-7|TRBV6-1|once|TRBD2
TGTGCCAGCAGTACGACGGGGGGAGGCTACGAGCAGTACTTC
CASSTTGGGYEQYF
>TRBJ1-2|TRBV2|.|.
TGTGCCAGCAGTTCGGGGGGCTCTAACTATGGCTACACCTTC
CASSSGGSNYGYTF
>TRBJ2-3|TRBV7-9|.|TRBD2
TGTGCCAGCGGCGGGAGTTCAGATACGCAGTATTTT
CASGGSSDTQYF
>TRBJ2-7|TRBV2|.|TRBD1
TGTGCCAGCAGTGCGCAGGGGGCTTTGGGTGAGCAGTACTTC
CASSAQGALGEQYF
>TRBJ2-2|TRBV4-1|.|.
TGCGCCAGCAGCCAAGATGGCGGAGGCACCGGGGAGCTGTTTTTT
CASSQDGGGTGELFF
>TRBJ2-1|TRBV25-1|.|.
TGTGCCAGCAGTAGGACAGTTTTTCACAATGAGCAGTTCTTC
CASSRTVFHNEQFF
>TRBJ1-1|TRBV30|.|.
TGTGCCTGGAGTGTACTTGCTACGAACACTGAAGCTTTCTTT
CAWSVLATNTEAFF
>TRBJ1-1|TRBV12-5|.|.
TGTGCTAGTGGTTTTCTTTTGGTGGGGGCCAGGGAGGGCACTGAAGCTTTCTTT
CASGFLLVGAREGTEAFF
>TRBJ2-4|TRBV29-1|.|TRBD1
TGCAGCGCCGGGACAGGGAAGGCCAAAAACATTCAGTACTTC
CSAGTGKAKNIQYF
>TRBJ2-7|TRBV7-9|.|TRBD1
TGTGCCAGCAGCTCTACACCCGGGACAGTGGACGAGCAGTACTTC
CASSSTPGTVDEQYF
>TRBJ2-2|TRBV6-6|.|TRBD1
TGTGCCAGCAGCCTAGGACAGGGGAACACCGGGGAGCTGTTTTTT
CASSLGQGNTGELFF
>TRBJ2-3|TRBV18|.|TRBD2
TGTGCCAGCTCAAGGGGACTAGCGGGGCCCACAGATACGCAGTATTTT
CASSRGLAGPTDTQYF
>TRBJ1-1|TRBV7-9|few|.
TGTGCCAGCAGCCAGAACACTGAAGCTTTCTTT
CASSQNTEAFF
>TRBJ1-5|TRBV28|few|TRBD1
TGTGCCAGCAGCCGGGGACAGCATCAGCCCCAGCATTTT
CASSRGQHQPQHF
>TRBJ2-3|TRBV9|.|TRBD2
TGTGCCAGCAGCCTGACTAGCAGGGGCACAGATACGCAGTATTTT
CASSLTSRGTDTQYF
>TRBJ2-3|TRBV6-5|.|TRBD2
TGTGCCAGCAGAATCGGACTAGCTTCCGATACGCAGTATTTT
CASRIGLASDTQYF
>TRBJ1-3|TRBV11-2|.|.
TGTGCCAGCAGCTTAAAGGGGGTAGTGCATTTTTCTGGAAACACCATATATTTT
CASSLKGVVHFSGNTIYF
>TRBJ1-2|TRBV5-4|.|.
TGTGCCAGCAGCTCTGGGACTAACCCGGGTTTGGTTGGCTACACCTTC
CASSSGTNPGLVGYTF
>TRBJ2-5|TRBV25-1|once|.
TGTGCCAGCACGCGAGAGACCCAGTACTTC
CASTRETQYF
>TRBJ2-7|TRBV11-2|.|TRBD2
TGTGCCAGCAGCTTGGGAGGGGCGGGAAGCTCCTACGAGCAGTACTTC
CASSLGGAGSSYEQYF
>TRBJ2-1|TRBV15|.|TRBD2
TGTGCCACCAGCAGAGTGGGACTAGCATCGTTCTTC
CATSRVGLASFF
>TRBJ2-7|TRBV7-8|.|TRBD2
TGTGCCAGCACCCCGACTAGCGCCTCCTACGAGCAGTACTTC
CASTPTSASYEQYF
>TRBJ2-5|TRBV13|.|.
TGTGCCAGCAGCCATGGGGGGGCGCCCCAAGAGACCCAGTACTTC
CASSHGGAPQETQYF
>TRBJ2-6|TRBV15|once|.
TGTGCCACCAGCAGAGATGGAGGGGCTGCTGGGGCCAACGTCCTGACTTTC
CATSRDGGAAGANVLTF
>TRBJ2-1|TRBV5-8|.|.
TGTGCCAGCAGCTTGGGGGGCGGCTCTAGGTCCTACAATGAGCAGTTCTTC
CASSLGGGSRSYNEQFF
>TRBJ2-5|TRBV5-6|.|.
TGTGCCAGCAGCTCGCAAGAGACCCAGTACTTC
CASSSQETQYF
>TRBJ1-2|TRBV18|.|.
TGTGCCAGCTCGGGCCAGGGAGGCTATGGCTACACCTTC
CASSGQGGYGYTF
>TRBJ1-5|TRBV19|.|TRBD1
TGTGCCAGTAGTATCCCCCCAGGGGGCGAGAGCAATCAGCCCCAGCATTTT
CASSIPPGGESNQPQHF
>TRBJ1-3|TRBV5-4|.|TRBD1
TGTGCCAGCAGCTGGATGACAGGGCCAACCTCTGGAAACACCATATATTTT
CASSWMTGPTSGNTIYF
>TRBJ2-5|TRBV5-1|.|.
TGCGCCAGCCGACAGAACCAAGAGACCCAGTACTTC
CASRQNQETQYF
>TRBJ1-2|TRBV10-3|.|TRBD1
TGTGCCATCAGGCGGGACAGGGGTGATGGCTACACCTTC
CAIRRDRGDGYTF
>TRBJ1-5|TRBV2|.|TRBD1
TGTGCCAGCTCCCGGGACAGAAGCAATCAGCCCCAGCATTTT
CASSRDRSNQPQHF
>TRBJ1-2|TRBV7-6|.|TRBD1
TGTGCCAGCAGCTTAGTCCGGGGACAGGGGGCGAGATCTTATGGCTACACCTTC
CASSLVRGQGARSYGYTF
>TRBJ2-1|TRBV15|.|TRBD2
TGTGCCACCAGCAGAGATCAGTGGGGCGGGAGGGGCTCCTACAATGAGCAGTTCTTC
CATSRDQWGGRGSYNEQFF
>TRBJ2-2|TRBV19|.|TRBD2
TGTGCCAGTAATCCGGGACTAGCGAACACCGGGGAGCTGTTTTTT
CASNPGLANTGELFF
>TRBJ1-5|TRBV20-1|.|.
TGCAGTGCTCTATCTTCGGGGCCCCAGCATTTT
CSALSSGPQHF
>TRBJ2-6|TRBV9|once|TRBD2
TGTGCCAGCAGCGTAGACGTCGGGGGGGCTGGGGCCAACGTCCTGACTTTC
CASSVDVGGAGANVLTF
>TRBJ2-7|TRBV28|.|.
TGTGCCAGCAGTTTCGGAAGCGGAATCTCCTACGAGCAGTACTTC
CASSFGSGISYEQYF
>TRBJ2-7|TRBV29-1|once|TRBD1
TGCAGCGCGTGGACGGACAGGGTCTCCTACGAGCAGTACTTC
CSAWTDRVSYEQYF
>TRBJ2-7|TRBV27|once|TRBD1
TGTGCTAGGGACAGGGCAAAGTACTTC
CARDRAKYF
>TRBJ2-7|TRBV28|.|.
TGTGCCGAAGGCCCCACACCCGGGGAGCAGTACTTC
CAEGPTPGEQYF
>TRBJ1-2|TRBV6-1|.|.
TGTGCCAGCAGTTTTTGGGGAGGGGGCTACACCTTC
CASSFWGGGYTF
>TRBJ1-1|TRBV5-1|.|TRBD1
TGCGCCAGCAGCTTGGGCAGGGGGCTGATGAGCACTGAAGCTTTCTTT
CASSLGRGLMSTEAFF
>TRBJ2-1|TRBV6-5|.|.
TGTGCCAGCAGTTACGAGACAGGCTACAATGAGCAGTTCTTC
CASSYETGYNEQFF
>TRBJ1-1|TRBV2|.|.
TGTGCCAGCAGGATACAGGAGACCATGAACACTGAAGCTTTCTTT
CASRIQETMNTEAFF
>TRBJ1-2|TRBV4-2|once|.
TGTGCCAGCAGCCAAGATCGGGGGGCTTCGGGCTACACCTTC
CASSQDRGASGYTF
>TRBJ2-3|TRBV5-1|.|TRBD2
TGCGCCAGCAGTTTTCTAGCGGGGGGGCAAGATACGCAGTATTTT
CASSFLAGGQDTQYF
>TRBJ1-1|TRBV7-2|.|.
TGTGCCAGCAGTAGTGAGCGGGTCAGAAAGAACACTGAAGCTTTCTTT
CASSSERVRKNTEAFF
>TRBJ1-2|TRBV2|.|TRBD1
TGTGCCAGCAGTACCGGGACAGGGGGCGCAAACTATGGCTACACCTTC
CASSTGTGGANYGYTF
>TRBJ2-1|TRBV4-1|.|TRBD2
TGCGCCAGCAGCCGAAGCGGGATAGGATACAATGAGCAGTTCTTC
CASSRSGIGYNEQFF
>TRBJ1-2|TRBV7-2|once|.
TGTGCCAGCAGCCAGGCGGGGTTTGGCTACACCTTC
CASSQAGFGYTF
>TRBJ2-4|TRBV6-5|.|TRBD1
TGTGCCAGCAGTTACTCGACAGGGGGGCAGGACATTCAGTACTTC
CASSYSTGGQDIQYF
>TRBJ1-4|TRBV12-5|once|.
TGTGCTAGTGGTTTGGGACAGGTAACTAATGAAAAACTGTTTTTT
CASGLGQVTNEKLFF
>TRBJ2-3|TRBV19|.|TRBD1
TGTGCCAGTAGTACTGGGACAGGGGAAGATACGCAGTATTTT
CASSTGTGEDTQYF
>TRBJ2-4|TRBV5-6|.|TRBD1
TGTGCCAGCAGCATGCAGGGGGCTCCTCAGTACTTC
CASSMQGAPQYF
>TRBJ2-1|TRBV19|.|TRBD2
TGTGCCAGTAGTACGAGCGGGAGGAACAATGAGCAGTTCTTC
CASSTSGRNNEQFF
>TRBJ1-1|TRBV5-1|.|TRBD1
TGCGCCAGCAGCGGGGGACAGGGGAGGACTGAAGCTTTCTTT
CASSGGQGRTEAFF
>TRBJ2-3|TRBV14|.|.
TGTGCCAGCAGCCAAGGCTTGGCTGCAGATACGCAGTATTTT
CASSQGLAADTQYF
>TRBJ1-2|TRBV29-1|.|TRBD1
TGCAGCGTCGCCGACAGGGGGAGCGGCTACACCTTC
CSVADRGSGYTF